A single sample is the source of the 24 T cell receptor beta chains below, sequenced in a study of cytomegalovirus exposure and HLA in healthy donors. The PCR employed 60 Vbeta primers together with 13 Jbeta primers. Produced via immunoSEQ multiplex PCR; TCRdb's table is partial and in-frame only. The data hold roughly 130,000 clones, with approximately 75% observed a single time. The sequencing sample was made of PBMCs. Every receptor here comes from a woman in her 40s in good health and CMV-seropositive.

To note about this clone: One end of the junction fails to match germline, which may point to a read error. The chain employs TRBV28 and TRBJ2-7; 7 nucleotides match TRBD1. Germline V CDR1 and CDR2: MDHEN, SYDVKM. The CDR3 is 12 residues long. Written as DNA, the CDR3 is TGTGCCAGCAGTATAAACAGGGGTGCCCTGATCTTC. The encoded protein is CASSINRGALIF.

This chain uses TRBV6-1 with TRBJ2-2; possibly TRBD1 for D (6 bases). Deletions cut 6 bases from V and 6 bases from J, with 17 bases between. The CDR3 covers 15 residues. Germline assignment: CDR1 MNHNS and CDR2 SASEGT. The CDR3 is CASSSEGVMSGELFF. In DNA form, the CDR3 reads TGTGCCAGCAGCTCAGAGGGGGTGATGTCCGGGGAGCTGTTTTTT.

J is TRBJ2-5 and V is TRBV5-1; TRBD1 agrees at 12 bases. The CDR3 has 15 amino acids. V shed 3 bases and J 4 bases; nucleotides not matched to a gene: 4. CDR1 and CDR2 from the germline V gene are SGHRS and YFSETQ. CDR3 coding DNA: TGCGCCAGCAGCTACCAGGGACAGGGGGCAGAGACCCAGTACTTC. Its translation is CASSYQGQGAETQYF.

The V call is TRBV27, the J call TRBJ1-1, with D maybe TRBD1 (6 bases). The CDR3 length is 15 residues. Germline CDR1 is MNHEY and CDR2 is SMNVEV (reference sequence). Trimming removed 5 bases at V and 4 bases at J, with 17 bases between. CDR3: CASSTRLRGITEAFF. CDR3 DNA sequence: TGTGCCAGCAGTACCAGACTCAGGGGAATCACTGAAGCTTTCTTT.

The chain links TRBV18 to TRBJ2-1; TRBD2 aligns across 11 bases. Germline V gives CDR1 KGHSH, CDR2 LQKENI. Trimming at V came to 3 bases and at J to 6 bases, leaving 4 bases not matched to a gene. There are 15 residues in the CDR3. CDR3 nucleotides: TGTGCCAGCTCACCGACTAGCGGGACGACCAATGAGCAGTTCTTC. It yields the protein CASSPTSGTTNEQFF.

The V call is TRBV5-1, the J call TRBJ2-2; 7 bases align to TRBD2. From germline, CDR1 is SGHRS and CDR2 YFSETQ. This CDR3 spans 16 amino acids. Unmatched junction bases numbered 8, after V lost 0 bases and J lost 6 bases. CDR3 loop: CASSLVGGSVSGELFF. The CDR3 DNA is TGCGCCAGCAGCTTGGTTGGCGGGAGTGTGTCCGGGGAGCTGTTTTTT.

The CDR3 nucleotides read TGTGCCAGCAGCCAAGTTGGAGGGGAAATGAAAGCTTTCTTT. It specifies CASSQVGGEMKAFF. V gene TRBV14 combines with J gene TRBJ1-1; TRBD1 might be the D (5 bases). V dropped 1 base and J dropped 9 bases, with 15 bases sitting between them. The CDR3 loop spans 14 amino acids. Germline CDR1 SGHDN, CDR2 FVKESK.

V gene TRBV5-1 combines with J gene TRBJ2-7; the match to TRBD1 covers 7 bases. There are 14 residues in the CDR3. Germline loops: CDR1 SGHRS, CDR2 YFSETQ. Unmatched junction bases numbered 6, after V lost 4 bases and J lost 2 bases. The CDR3 DNA reads as TGCGCCAGCAGCAGTACCGGGACAGCCTACGAGCAGTACTTC. It specifies CASSSTGTAYEQYF.

The chain's CDR3 is CASSPGGGDTEAFF. CDR3 coding DNA: TGTGCCAGCTCACCGGGTGGAGGGGACACTGAAGCTTTCTTT. This chain uses TRBV18 with TRBJ1-1; D is possibly TRBD1 (5 bases). CDR3 length equals 14 residues. The V end was cut by 3 bases, the J end by 3 bases, with 11 bases between. Germline V lookup: CDR1 KGHSH, CDR2 LQKENI.

The chain has TRBV29-1 and TRBJ2-5, with 12 positions matching TRBD2. Germline CDR1 is SQVTM and CDR2 is ANQGSEA. Trimming at V came to 8 bases and at J to 3 bases, leaving 1 base not matched to a gene. This CDR3 has 12 residues. The CDR3 spells CSLAGGEETQYF. As DNA, the CDR3 is TGCAGCCTAGCGGGAGGGGAAGAGACCCAGTACTTC.

The rearrangement uses TRBV5-5 and TRBJ2-4; the D gene is possibly TRBD2 (5 bases). V gave up 4 bases and J gave up 7 bases, with 18 bases separating them. CDR1 SGHKS and CDR2 YYEKEE come from the germline V gene (reference sequence). The CDR3 runs to 15 residues. This CDR3 reads CASSRTGNDVNIQYF. The CDR3 region has the DNA TGTGCCAGCAGCAGAACCGGGAACGATGTTAACATTCAGTACTTC.

A note on this clone: One junction end disagrees with the germline gene, perhaps due to a read error. The chain couples TRBV5-4 to TRBJ2-2; 7 nucleotides agree with TRBD2. The germline V gene has CDR1 SGHNT and CDR2 YYREEE (reference sequence). This CDR3 is 15 amino acids long. The CDR3 nucleotides are TGTGCCAGCAGCCCTCCGGCTAGCGGCACCGGAGAGCTGTTTTTT. Amino acid sequence: CASSPPASGTGELFF. The full variable domain, in which reference TRBV5-4 and TRBJ2-2 provide the parts outside the CDR3, is ETGVTQSPTHLIKTRGQQVTLRCSSQSGHNTVSWYQQALGQGPQFIFQYYREEENGRGNFPPRFSGLQFPNYSSELNVNALELDDSALYLCASSPPASGTGELFFGEGSRLTVL.

The rearrangement uses TRBV15 and TRBJ2-6, with D possibly being TRBD1 (6 bases). There are 16 residues in the CDR3. With 1 base removed from V and 2 bases from J, the gap between germline ends came to 9 bases. Germline V gives CDR1 LNHNV, CDR2 YYDKDF (reference sequence). The CDR3 loop is CATSRGDIPGANVLTF. Here the CDR3 DNA reads TGTGCCACCAGCAGAGGGGACATCCCTGGGGCCAACGTCCTGACTTTC.

This chain connects TRBV11-1 to TRBJ2-3; D gene unclear. Between the trimmed V and J ends, which lost 3 bases and 3 bases, there was a span of 16 bases. The CDR3 runs 16 residues. CDR1 and CDR2 (germline): SGHAT, FQDESV (reference sequence). CDR3 residues: CASSFLDSRITDTQYF. The CDR3 DNA sequence: TGTGCCAGCAGCTTCCTAGACTCAAGAATAACAGATACGCAGTATTTT. The whole variable domain, filled in from reference TRBV11-1 and TRBJ2-3, reads EAEVAQSPRYKITEKSQAVAFWCDPISGHATLYWYRQILGQGPELLVQFQDESVVDDSQLPKDRFSAERLKGVDSTLKIQPAELGDSAMYLCASSFLDSRITDTQYFGPGTRLTVL.

This clone is a singleton in its sample. The V call is TRBV19, the J call TRBJ2-5; a possible D gene is TRBD1 (7 bases). The CDR3 is 15 amino acids. Trimming took 5 bases from V and 5 from J, leaving 18 bases between them. Germline V lookup: CDR1 LNHDA, CDR2 SQIVND (reference sequence). CDR3 loop: CASSSYRGREETQYF. The CDR3 DNA reads TGTGCCAGTAGTTCGTACAGGGGCCGGGAGGAGACCCAGTACTTC.

A word on this clone: Other DNA sequences within the sample encode an identical CDR3. This chain uses TRBV5-1 with TRBJ2-1; 9 bases map to TRBD1. Trimming cost V 2 bases and J 3 bases; bases outside gene matches: 3. Germline loops: CDR1 SGHRS, CDR2 YFSETQ. The CDR3 extends over 15 amino acids. Here the CDR3 reads CASSFGQGSYNEQFF. DNA for the CDR3: TGCGCCAGCAGCTTCGGACAGGGGAGCTACAATGAGCAGTTCTTC.

The chain employs TRBV5-1 and TRBJ2-5, with TRBD2 as a possible D gene (5 bases). The CDR3 sequence is 15 residues long. With 4 bases removed from V and 3 bases from J, the gap between germline ends came to 16 bases. Germline CDR1 and CDR2: SGHRS and YFSETQ. CDR3 amino acids: CASSRTGIGEETQYF. The CDR3, as DNA: TGCGCCAGCAGCCGAACGGGGATTGGGGAAGAGACCCAGTACTTC.

The chain joins TRBV5-6 to TRBJ1-5; maybe TRBD1 (5 bases). Germline V gene lookup returns CDR1 SGHDT and CDR2 YYEEEE. The CDR3 length is 15 residues. Trimming shortened V by 2 bases and J by 1 base, and 10 bases separated the two germline ends. The CDR3 spells CASSLRGASNQPQHF. CDR3 coding DNA: TGTGCCAGCAGCTTACGTGGGGCGAGCAATCAGCCCCAGCATTTT.

V gene TRBV9 combines with J gene TRBJ2-1; D gene uncertain. The CDR3 is 12 amino acids. CDR1 SGDLS and CDR2 YYNGEE come from the germline V gene. The germline V and J ends were trimmed by 4 bases and 4 bases, with 6 bases remaining between them. The CDR3 nucleotides read TGTGCCAGCAGCCCACAGTACAATGAGCAGTTCTTC. Protein: CASSPQYNEQFF.

The chain uses TRBV21-1 and TRBJ1-3; the DNA was not compared with TRBD1, the D call given in the table. TRBV21-1 is designated a pseudogene. The CDR3 runs 18 residues. The CDR3 region has the DNA TGTGCCAGCAGCAAAGACCCGGGACAGAGCAAGGATGGAAACACCATATATTTT. Protein product: CASSKDPGQSKDGNTIYF.

This chain joins TRBV29-1 and TRBJ2-7, with TRBD2 identical over 8 bases. Germline V gene lookup returns CDR1 SQVTM and CDR2 ANQGSEA. The junction had 8 bases not matched to a gene; V was cut back by 4 bases and J by 0 bases. This CDR3 comprises 15 residues. CDR3: CSVVYLAGASYEQYF. CDR3 DNA sequence: TGCAGCGTTGTTTACCTAGCGGGCGCCTCCTACGAGCAGTACTTC.

The chain uses TRBV30 and TRBJ1-2, with TRBD1 identical over 8 bases. Germline V lookup: CDR1 GTSNPN, CDR2 SVGIG (reference sequence). This CDR3 has 16 residues. The ends lost 2 bases at V and 7 bases at J; junction bases unmatched: 15. This CDR3 reads CAWSIRSGAGGGGYTF. CDR3 sequence (DNA): TGTGCCTGGAGTATAAGGTCGGGCGCAGGGGGCGGTGGCTACACCTTC.

The chain uses TRBV7-6 and TRBJ1-5; tentative D call: TRBD1 (5 bases). The CDR3 covers 15 residues. Germline V gives CDR1 SGHVS, CDR2 FNYEAQ. Trimming cost V 5 bases and J 1 base, with 12 bases left between them. CDR3 in amino acids: CASSLGTGSNQPQHF. The CDR3 region has the DNA TGTGCCAGCAGCCTCGGGACTGGGAGCAATCAGCCCCAGCATTTT.

This sequence joins TRBV19 and TRBJ1-1; D ambiguous. Trimming took off 6 bases at V and 2 bases at J, with 13 bases between the two ends. The CDR3 consists of 14 residues. Per germline, CDR1 LNHDA and CDR2 SQIVND (reference sequence). CDR3 sequence: CASRSQPFNTEAFF. The CDR3 DNA sequence: TGTGCCAGTAGATCACAGCCATTTAACACTGAAGCTTTCTTT.